This TCR beta chain originates from a study of low-dose radiotherapy and immunotherapy resistance in tumors. Study-level background: Per fraction, Cohort 1 was given 0.5 Gy every 2 weeks, for a total of 6.5 Gy. While receiving nivolumab 240 mg every two weeks, patients also received ipilimumab 1 mg/kg every six weeks, both intravenously.

The table lists this clonotype with a count of one. TRAV and TRBV primers primed cDNA for both TCRalpha and TCRbeta. With a constant-region primer and a V-primer adapter, TCRs were subjected to 15 to 25 PCR cycles of amplification. One entry per CDR3 protein results from TCRdb running MiXCR on the reads. The sample holds about 39,000 distinct CDR3 sequences; less than 25% are singletons and the top ten take roughly 9.4%. Time point here: after trial treatment. The treatment: LDRT plus nivolumab, ipilimumab, low-dose cyclophosphamide and aspirin (RACIN trial). The donors, trial participants, received nivolumab, ipilimumab, aspirin, low-dose cyclophosphamide and low-dose radiotherapy. Trimming took 5 bases from V and 5 from J; bases not matched to a gene: 13. In germline, CDR1 is GTSNPN, CDR2 SVGIG (reference sequence). The CDR3 totals 15 residues.

The sequence came from a female donor with ovarian cancer. The rearrangement uses TRBV30 and TRBJ2-5, with 8 bases aligning to TRBD1. The source was PBMCs, collected after low-dose radiotherapy plus immunotherapy. CDR3 sequence (DNA): TGTGCCTGGTCTCTGAGGGGGGACAGGACGGAGACCCAGTACTTC. This gives the protein CAWSLRGDRTETQYF. The full variable domain, rest sourced from reference TRBV30 and TRBJ2-5, is SQTIHQWPATLVQPVGSPLSLECTVEGTSNPNLYWYRQAAGRGLQLLFYSVGIGQISSEVPQNLSASRPQDRQFILSSKKLLLSDSGFYLCAWSLRGDRTETQYFGPGTRLLVL.